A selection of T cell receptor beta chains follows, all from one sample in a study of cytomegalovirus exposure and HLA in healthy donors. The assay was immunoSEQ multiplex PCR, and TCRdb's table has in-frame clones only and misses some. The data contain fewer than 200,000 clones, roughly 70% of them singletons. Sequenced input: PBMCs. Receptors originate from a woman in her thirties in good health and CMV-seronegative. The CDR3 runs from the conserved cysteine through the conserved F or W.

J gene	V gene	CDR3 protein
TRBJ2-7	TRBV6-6	CASSSPGVEYEQYF
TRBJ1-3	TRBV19	CASRVQGPGNTIYF
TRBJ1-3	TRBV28	CASSLGLLGNTIYF
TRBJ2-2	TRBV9	CASSLAGTQNTGELFF
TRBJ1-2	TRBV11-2	CASSLVNLEGYTF
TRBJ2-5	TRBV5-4	CASRRTGGAETQYF
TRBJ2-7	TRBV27	CASSLSGFSYEQYF
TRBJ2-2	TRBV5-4	CASSLWGAGELFF
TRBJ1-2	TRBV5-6	CASSHADRVYGYTF
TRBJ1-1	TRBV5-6	CASSLRTGGADTEAFF
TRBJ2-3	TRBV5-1	CASSLLGASTDTQYF
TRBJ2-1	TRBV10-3	CATHTRGGDSYNEQFF
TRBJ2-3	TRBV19	CASSTGTSGPNDTQYF
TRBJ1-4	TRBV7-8	CASSPGQGAEKLFF
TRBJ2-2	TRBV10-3	CAISDPGLAGAPNTGELFF